The 20 T cell receptor beta chains reported below all come from one sample, sequenced in a study of T cells after posttransplantation cyclophosphamide. Produced via immunoSEQ multiplex PCR; TCRdb's table is partial and in-frame only. The sample has around 17,000 clones; about 90% are singletons. A marrow graft followed busulfan-fludarabine conditioning, with cyclophosphamide on days +3 and +4. The material sequenced was CD4+ T cells sorted from blood, taken after allogeneic stem cell transplant with posttransplant cyclophosphamide. All receptors come from a male patient aged 55 to 69 who received an allogeneic stem cell transplant from a related donor and was CMV-positive. Some of the T cells may derive from the graft donor.

The CDR3 spells CASSLRDRAVNEQFF. CDR3 in DNA: TGTGCCAGCAGCTTACGGGACAGGGCGGTCAATGAGCAGTTCTTC. The chain carries TRBV7-8 and TRBJ2-1, with 9 nucleotides matching TRBD1. CDR1 and CDR2 (germline): SGHVS, FQNEAQ. This CDR3 has 15 residues. The V segment lost 2 bases and the J segment 6 bases; nucleotides outside the gene matches: 5. Drawing the rest from reference TRBV7-8 and TRBJ2-1, the complete variable domain is GAGVSQSPRYKVAKRGQDVALRCDPISGHVSLFWYQQALGQGPEFLTYFQNEAQLDKSGLPSDRFFAERPEGSVSTLKIQRTQQEDSAVYLCASSLRDRAVNEQFFGPGTRLTVL.

The chain uses TRBV7-2 and TRBJ1-4; 9 positions agree with TRBD1. This CDR3 region has 15 residues. Germline V gene lookup returns CDR1 SGHTA and CDR2 FQGNSA. V trimming: 1 base; J trimming: 4 bases; junction bases outside the gene matches: 1. CDR3 protein: CASSLGGQGNEKLFF. CDR3 in DNA: TGTGCCAGCAGCTTAGGGGGACAGGGTAATGAAAAACTGTTTTTT.

The genes are TRBV6-5 and TRBJ2-1; D might be TRBD2 (5 bases). The CDR3 sequence is 14 residues long. The germline CDR1 and CDR2 sequences are MNHEY and SVGAGI. V lost 5 bases, J lost 2 bases, and 10 bases lay in between. The CDR3: CASSPTGTYNEQFF. DNA for the CDR3: TGTGCCAGCAGTCCAACCGGGACCTACAATGAGCAGTTCTTC.

V is TRBV28 and J is TRBJ1-2; D is unclear. The germline V and J ends were trimmed by 7 bases and 0 bases, with 12 bases remaining between them. CDR1 is MDHEN, CDR2 SYDVKM, per germline. This CDR3 is 14 amino acids long. CDR3 in DNA: TGTGCCAGCATCCCCAGAGGTTCTAACTATGGCTACACCTTC. Encoded protein: CASIPRGSNYGYTF.

V is TRBV28 and J is TRBJ1-1; possible D gene TRBD1, 5 bases. There are 15 residues in the CDR3. Per germline, CDR1 MDHEN and CDR2 SYDVKM. V gave up 4 bases and J gave up 0 bases, with 12 bases separating them. The CDR3 region has the DNA TGTGCCAGCAGTTCAAGGACAACGATGAACACTGAAGCTTTCTTT. Protein: CASSSRTTMNTEAFF. The full variable domain, with the rest looked up from reference TRBV28 and TRBJ1-1, is DVKVTQSSRYLVKRTGEKVFLECVQDMDHENMFWYRQDPGLGLRLIYFSYDVKMKEKGDIPEGYSVSREKKERFSLILESASTNQTSMYLCASSSRTTMNTEAFFGQGTRLTVV.

V is TRBV7-7 and J is TRBJ2-5, with D possibly matching TRBD1 (5 bases). V lost 3 bases, J lost 5 bases, and 10 bases lay in between. Germline V lookup: CDR1 SSHAT, CDR2 FNYEAQ (reference sequence). The CDR3 extends over 13 amino acids. Written as DNA, the CDR3 is TGTGCCAGCAGCTTTAACCAGGGTGAGACCCAGTACTTC. Residues: CASSFNQGETQYF. The whole variable domain, remainder taken from reference TRBV7-7 and TRBJ2-5, is GAGVSQSPRYKVTKRGQDVTLRCDPISSHATLYWYQQALGQGPEFLTYFNYEAQPDKSGLPSDRFSAERPEGSISTLTIQRTEQRDSAMYRCASSFNQGETQYFGPGTRLLVL.

This sequence joins TRBV4-1 and TRBJ1-1; D may be TRBD1 (5 bases). CDR1 MGHRA and CDR2 YSYEKL come from the germline V gene. CDR3 size: 15 residues. The V and J ends lost 7 bases and 5 bases respectively, with 20 bases between them. The DNA of the CDR3 is TGCGCCAGCAAATCTGGGCGGGGGGAGTTGACTGAAGCTTTCTTT. Translating gives CASKSGRGELTEAFF.

This clone was picked up one time. The CDR3 nucleotides are TGTGCCAGCAGCTCCTCTAGCACAGATACGCAGTATTTT. This sequence encodes CASSSSSTDTQYF. The V call is TRBV7-3, the J call TRBJ2-3; unclear D gene. This CDR3 has 13 amino acids. The germline CDR1 and CDR2 sequences are SGHTA and FQGTGA. V lost 4 bases, J lost 0 bases, and 5 bases lay in between.

The chain is built from TRBV19 and TRBJ2-5, with D uncertain. With the DNA end fitting TRBJ2-7 better, the J assignment may be wrong. CDR3 length equals 13 residues. CDR1 LNHDA and CDR2 SQIVND come from the germline V gene (reference sequence). The CDR3 is CASSTESSYEQYF. The DNA for the CDR3 is TGTGCCAGTAGTACCGAGAGTTCCTACGAGCAGTACTTC.

The CDR3 sequence is CASRPGLAGGSAIGELFF. CDR3 sequence (DNA): TGTGCCAGTAGACCGGGACTAGCGGGGGGCTCGGCGATCGGGGAGCTGTTTTTT. The chain carries TRBV19 and TRBJ2-2; TRBD2 matches 15 bases. The CDR3 loop spans 18 amino acids. J was trimmed by 7 bases and V by 6 bases; bases with no gene match: 12. Germline lookup yields CDR1 LNHDA and CDR2 SQIVND (reference sequence).

The chain recombines TRBV20-1 with TRBJ1-1, with D hard to call. The CDR3 sequence is 11 residues long. Germline CDR1 reads DFQATT; CDR2 reads SNEGSKA (reference sequence). Trimming took off 1 base at V and 10 bases at J, with 10 bases between the two ends. As DNA, the CDR3 is TGCAGTGCTAGAGGTGACATTGGAGCTTTCTTT. Encoded protein: CSARGDIGAFF.

The chain uses TRBV29-1 and TRBJ2-2; 7 bases align to TRBD1. J was trimmed by 6 bases and V by 4 bases; bases with no gene match: 8. The CDR3 has 14 amino acids. In germline, CDR1 is SQVTM, CDR2 ANQGSEA. The CDR3 region is CSVGDPTGAGELFF. CDR3 DNA sequence: TGCAGCGTTGGGGACCCAACAGGGGCCGGGGAGCTGTTTTTT.

The chain uses TRBV6-5 and TRBJ1-5; D is perhaps TRBD1 (5 bases). There are 13 residues in the CDR3. The V end lost 4 bases, the J end lost 6 bases, and 10 bases lay between the germline ends. In germline, CDR1 is MNHEY, CDR2 SVGAGI. CDR3 DNA sequence: TGTGCCAGCAGTTCAGGGAGGGGTCAGCCCCAGCATTTT. Residues: CASSSGRGQPQHF.

The CDR3 region is CASKGQGDQPQHF. The CDR3 region has the DNA TGCGCCAGCAAGGGACAGGGGGATCAGCCCCAGCATTTT. The chain joins TRBV4-1 to TRBJ1-5; 11 bases map to TRBD1. This CDR3 contains 13 residues. J was trimmed by 5 bases and V by 7 bases; bases with no gene match: 1. The germline V gene encodes CDR1 MGHRA and CDR2 YSYEKL.

The rearrangement uses TRBV2 and TRBJ1-2; 7 positions agree with TRBD1. Germline values: CDR1 SNHLY, CDR2 FYNNEI. The CDR3 totals 13 residues. V shed 4 bases and J 2 bases; nucleotides not matched to a gene: 1. CDR3 in amino acids: CASSVGQNYGYTF. The CDR3 DNA follows: TGTGCCAGCAGTGTGGGACAGAACTATGGCTACACCTTC.

This chain links TRBV19 with TRBJ1-5; a possible D gene is TRBD1 (5 bases). The germline CDR1 and CDR2 sequences are LNHDA and SQIVND (reference sequence). Trimming stripped 3 bases from V and 8 bases from J, with 11 bases between. This CDR3 spans 13 amino acids. The CDR3 sequence is CASSMQGWEPQHF. The CDR3 DNA reads TGTGCCAGTAGTATGCAGGGATGGGAGCCCCAGCATTTT.

J is TRBJ2-5 and V is TRBV7-3, with 10 positions matching TRBD2. The CDR3 is 15 amino acids. The ends lost 2 bases at V and 3 bases at J; junction bases unmatched: 3. From germline, CDR1 is SGHTA and CDR2 FQGTGA. The CDR3, as DNA: TGTGCCAGCAGCTTACTCGGGACTAGCGAAGAGACCCAGTACTTC. Protein: CASSLLGTSEETQYF.

This clone was observed a few times. V and J are TRBV7-9 and TRBJ1-4; 8 positions agree with TRBD1. V was clipped by 4 bases and J by 4 bases; unmatched bases: 5. The CDR3 spans 15 residues. CDR1 is SEHNR and CDR2 is FQNEAQ in the germline V gene (reference sequence). The CDR3 reads CASSYGQGLNEKLFF. The CDR3 DNA sequence: TGTGCCAGCAGCTATGGACAGGGCCTTAATGAAAAACTGTTTTTT.

This chain joins TRBV5-1 and TRBJ1-1; the match to TRBD1 covers 11 bases. The CDR3 loop spans 13 amino acids. CDR1 is SGHRS, CDR2 YFSETQ, per germline. The V segment lost 2 bases and the J segment 8 bases; nucleotides outside the gene matches: 2. This CDR3 reads CASSFGTGGEAFF. CDR3 DNA sequence: TGCGCCAGCAGCTTCGGGACAGGGGGGGAAGCTTTCTTT.

V is TRBV28 and J is TRBJ1-1; possible D gene TRBD1, 5 bases. Deletions cut 1 base from V and 1 base from J, with 10 bases between. This CDR3 spans 15 amino acids. Germline CDR1 reads MDHEN; CDR2 reads SYDVKM. The CDR3 loop is CASSLSSGGNTEAFF. CDR3 nucleotides: TGTGCCAGCAGTTTATCTTCCGGGGGGAACACTGAAGCTTTCTTT.